The subject of this entry is one T cell receptor beta chain. The antigen remains unidentified. This may be a read error, as it is one base from a much larger clone. The CDR3 spans 14 residues. Germline V gene lookup returns CDR1 MNHEY and CDR2 SMNVEV (reference sequence). This specimen comes from a study of T-cell memory formation after mild COVID-19. The wider study: The study found TCR clusters largely donor specific.

Broader study findings: Most CD4+ clones that shrank were in CM and EM, while CD8+ ones turned up in EMRA. Pre-infection memory already had some responding clones, implying cross-reactive memory joined. Clones contracting over day 15 to 85 were CD4/CD8 balanced, with later expanders leaning CD4+.

TCRdb recomputed calls from the 5' RACE reads with MiXCR, one row per CDR3 protein. The sample gives hundreds of thousands of distinct CDR3 sequences, 15% to 20% of which show up once; roughly 21% is in the top ten. This chain links TRBV27 with TRBJ2-2; perhaps D is TRBD1 or TRBD2 (6 bases each). The sequenced sample was PBMCs or a T cell subset sorted from them (not recorded which). The receptor's source is a man between 18 and 35 years old who had mild COVID-19 (a few samples of this study predate the infection). Cell type and time point are not known. Written as DNA, the CDR3 is TGTGCCAGCAGTTTCCCCGGGGGCACCGGGGAGCTGTATTTT. As protein: CASSFPGGTGELYF.